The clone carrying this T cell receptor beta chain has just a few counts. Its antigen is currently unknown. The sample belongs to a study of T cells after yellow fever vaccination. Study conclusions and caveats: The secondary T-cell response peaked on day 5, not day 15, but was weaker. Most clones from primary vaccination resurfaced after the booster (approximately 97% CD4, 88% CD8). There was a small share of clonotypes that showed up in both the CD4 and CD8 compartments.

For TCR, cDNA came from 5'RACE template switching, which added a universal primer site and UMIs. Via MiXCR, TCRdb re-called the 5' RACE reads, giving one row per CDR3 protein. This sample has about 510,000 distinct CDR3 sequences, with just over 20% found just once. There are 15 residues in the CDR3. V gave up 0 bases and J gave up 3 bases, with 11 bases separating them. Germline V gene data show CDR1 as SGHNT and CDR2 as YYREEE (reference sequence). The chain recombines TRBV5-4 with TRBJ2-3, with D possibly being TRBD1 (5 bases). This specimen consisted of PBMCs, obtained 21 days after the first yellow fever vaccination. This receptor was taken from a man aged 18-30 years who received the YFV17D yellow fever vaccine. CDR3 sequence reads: CASSLVLAGTDTQYF. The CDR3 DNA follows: TGTGCCAGCAGCTTGGTTCTCGCAGGGACAGATACGCAGTATTTT.